The source of this TCR beta chain is a study of a mutant IDH1 vaccine in newly diagnosed glioma. Study at large: Most patients had radiochemotherapy with temozolomide before enrollment; others had one alone.

As to this clone: What it binds is unknown.

Sequencing was performed with immunoSEQ multiplex PCR; in TCRdb, only in-frame clones are kept and a portion is missing. The sample consists of approximately 38,000 clones, around 85% of them appearing once. Time point specified: week 5, during vaccination. Vaccination comprised doses that each held 300 ug of mutant IDH1 20-mer peptide, plus topical imiquimod. Germline lookup yields CDR1 GTSNPN and CDR2 SVGIG (reference sequence). V gave up 4 bases and J gave up 8 bases, with 6 bases separating them. This CDR3 spans 10 amino acids. The sequence came from a man aged 40-49 years with glioma. The sequenced sample was PBMCs, obtained from a glioma patient whose treatment included an IDH1 peptide vaccine. V gene TRBV30 combines with J gene TRBJ2-1; the D is unclear. The CDR3 DNA follows: TGTGCCTGGATTAACTATGAGCAGTTCTTC. Protein sequence: CAWINYEQFF.